This is a list of T cell receptor beta chains from one sample in a study of OX40 agonist ivuxolimab in advanced cancers. The method was immunoSEQ multiplex PCR; TCRdb's version includes in-frame clones alone and lacks a portion of them. The sample lists fewer than 60,000 clones; roughly 85% were seen once. The sequences come from CD4+ or CD8+ T cells sorted from blood, collected in a trial of the OX40 agonist ivuxolimab. Receptors originate from an adult with an advanced solid tumor such as melanoma, head and neck, liver or kidney cancer. Each CDR3 is given with its conserved first and last residue. D genes are given only for firm matches. Expanded clones get a size class; other rows say once, few or many, or leave the size out.

>TRBJ1-4|TRBV9|14|-|-
CASSVAGGAEKLFF
TGTGCCAGCAGCGTAGCTGGGGGAGCTGAAAAACTGTTTTTT
>TRBJ1-1|TRBV9|12|-|-
CASSAYGGEAFF
TGTGCCAGCAGCGCTTACGGGGGTGAGGCTTTCTTT
>TRBJ1-5|TRBV27|16|-|-
CASSLGAPGGNQPQHF
TGTGCCAGCTCACTTGGGGCCCCGGGGGGCAATCAGCCCCAGCATTTT
>TRBJ1-2|TRBV10-3|14|TRBD1|-
CAIRPGTEIYGYTF
TGTGCCATCAGACCCGGGACAGAAATCTATGGCTACACCTTC
>TRBJ1-4|TRBV19|12|-|-
CASRQGVEKLFF
TGTGCCAGTAGACAGGGTGTGGAAAAACTGTTTTTT
>TRBJ2-2|TRBV6-5|12|-|-
CASSYSPGELFF
TGTGCCAGCAGTTACAGCCCCGGGGAGCTGTTTTTT
>TRBJ2-3|TRBV6-5|11|-|-
CASEGGDTQYF
TGTGCCTCCGAGGGGGGGGATACGCAGTATTTT
>TRBJ1-2|TRBV5-8|18|-|-
CASSTPAGSPTNNYGYTF
TGTGCCAGCAGCACCCCCGCGGGTAGCCCCACTAATAACTATGGCTACACCTTC
>TRBJ2-3|TRBV9|16|-|-
CASSVGRTLSTDTQYF
TGTGCCAGCAGCGTCGGACGGACTTTGAGCACAGATACGCAGTATTTT
>TRBJ1-1|TRBV27|17|-|-
CASSLGLGGPGYTEAFF
TGTGCCAGCAGTTTAGGGTTGGGGGGGCCGGGGTACACTGAAGCTTTCTTT
>TRBJ2-4|TRBV19|14|TRBD1|-
CASRARDRVNIQYF
TGTGCCAGTAGGGCCCGGGACAGGGTAAACATTCAGTACTTC
>TRBJ2-1|TRBV7-3|11|-|-
CASSWTDEQFF
TGTGCCAGCAGCTGGACAGATGAGCAGTTCTTC
>TRBJ1-1|TRBV9|15|TRBD1|many
CASSVAGGLDTEAFF
TGTGCCAGCAGCGTGGCAGGGGGCCTGGACACTGAAGCTTTCTTT
>TRBJ2-3|TRBV5-7|18|TRBD1|-
CASSNVKGDRSYTDTQYF
TGTGCCAGCAGCAACGTCAAGGGGGACAGGTCATACACAGATACGCAGTATTTT
>TRBJ2-3|TRBV28|11|-|-
CASSLIDTQYF
TGTGCCAGCAGTTTGATAGATACGCAGTATTTT
>TRBJ2-3|TRBV28|15|TRBD1|-
CASSTGTGYTDTQYF
TGTGCCAGCAGTACCGGGACAGGCTACACAGATACGCAGTATTTT
>TRBJ1-4|TRBV2|16|-|-
CASSEAGGLGDEKLFF
TGTGCCAGCAGTGAAGCCGGGGGTCTTGGGGACGAAAAACTGTTTTTT
>TRBJ1-1|TRBV7-9|16|TRBD1|once
CASSATGGFGNTEAFF
TGTGCCAGCAGCGCGACAGGGGGATTTGGGAACACTGAAGCTTTCTTT
>TRBJ2-2|TRBV10-2|16|-|-
CASRPAGFSNTGELFF
TGCGCCAGCAGACCGGCAGGCTTCTCGAACACCGGGGAGCTGTTTTTT
>TRBJ2-1|TRBV7-6|14|-|-
CASSYTLAGREQFF
TGTGCCAGCAGTTATACCTTAGCTGGACGGGAGCAGTTCTTC
>TRBJ2-1|TRBV19|15|-|few
CASSIEASSYNEQFF
TGTGCCAGTAGTATAGAGGCTAGCTCCTACAATGAGCAGTTCTTC
>TRBJ2-5|TRBV11-1|16|-|few
CASSSRERSRGETQYF
TGTGCCAGCAGCTCTAGGGAACGGTCCCGCGGGGAGACCCAGTACTTC
>TRBJ1-2|TRBV4-3|16|TRBD1|-
CASSQDGTGSRGGYTF
TGCGCCAGCAGCCAAGACGGGACAGGATCCAGGGGTGGCTACACCTTC
>TRBJ2-3|TRBV29-1|16|TRBD1|-
CSVVPRDSRGADTQYF
TGCAGCGTTGTCCCCAGGGACAGCCGGGGTGCAGATACGCAGTATTTT
>TRBJ2-5|TRBV28|14|-|-
CASSSADGQETQYF
TGTGCCAGCAGTTCGGCGGATGGTCAAGAGACCCAGTACTTC
>TRBJ1-4|TRBV15|14|-|-
CATSSIQPNEKLFF
TGTGCCACCAGCAGTATACAGCCTAATGAAAAACTGTTTTTT
>TRBJ1-5|TRBV7-2|14|TRBD1|-
CASSVWDSNQPQHF
TGTGCCAGCAGCGTGTGGGACAGTAATCAGCCCCAGCATTTT
>TRBJ2-5|TRBV10-3|15|TRBD2|few
CAISEPSGGQETQYF
TGTGCCATCAGTGAGCCTAGCGGGGGCCAAGAGACCCAGTACTTC
>TRBJ1-2|TRBV7-6|13|-|-
CASSLDGGGGYTF
TGTGCCAGCAGCTTAGATGGGGGCGGAGGCTACACCTTC
>TRBJ2-1|TRBV9|16|TRBD2|-
CASSVESGTSYNEQFF
TGTGCCAGCAGCGTAGAGAGCGGGACCTCCTACAATGAGCAGTTCTTC
>TRBJ2-1|TRBV11-2|16|TRBD2|-
CASSFFSGGAINEQFF
TGTGCCAGCAGCTTTTTTAGCGGGGGGGCCATCAATGAGCAGTTCTTC
>TRBJ2-3|TRBV19|13|-|few
CASSMVPTDTQYF
TGTGCCAGTAGTATGGTCCCCACAGATACGCAGTATTTT
>TRBJ2-5|TRBV7-8|17|TRBD2|-
CASSLGLAGVLAETQYF
TGTGCCAGCAGCTTAGGACTAGCGGGGGTACTGGCAGAGACCCAGTACTTC
>TRBJ1-2|TRBV11-2|17|TRBD1|-
CASSSGQGNGFMDGYTF
TGTGCCAGCAGCTCCGGACAGGGGAACGGCTTTATGGATGGCTACACCTTC
>TRBJ2-2|TRBV6-5|16|-|-
CASSLGQWGGTGELFF
TGTGCCAGCAGTTTGGGACAGTGGGGAGGCACCGGGGAGCTGTTTTTT
>TRBJ2-3|TRBV4-3|13|-|-
CASSQDQTDTQYF
TGCGCCAGCAGCCAAGATCAAACAGATACGCAGTATTTT
>TRBJ1-5|TRBV28|13|-|-
CASSLWGERAQHF
TGTGCCAGCAGTTTATGGGGGGAGAGGGCCCAGCATTTT
>TRBJ2-7|TRBV5-5|13|-|few
CASSQESSEEQYF
TGTGCCAGCAGCCAAGAGTCGAGCGAGGAGCAGTACTTC
>TRBJ2-7|TRBV4-3|15|TRBD1|few
CASSQDDRGAYEQYF
TGCGCCAGCAGCCAAGACGACAGGGGAGCCTACGAGCAGTACTTC
>TRBJ2-4|TRBV28|16|-|-
CASSFLGTLAKNIQYF
TGTGCCAGCAGCTTCCTAGGGACCTTAGCCAAAAACATTCAGTACTTC
>TRBJ1-3|TRBV6-5|14|-|once
CASSYTASGNTIYF
TGTGCCAGCAGTTACACGGCTTCTGGAAACACCATATATTTT
>TRBJ2-4|TRBV7-8|16|-|-
CASSLASQYSKNIQYF
TGTGCCAGCAGCTTAGCATCACAGTACAGCAAAAACATTCAGTACTTC
>TRBJ2-3|TRBV30|14|-|-
CAWSPLSTTDTQYF
TGTGCCTGGAGCCCCTTATCGACCACAGATACGCAGTATTTT
>TRBJ2-7|TRBV5-1|15|TRBD1|-
CASSIGQGVISEQYF
TGCGCCAGCAGCATAGGACAGGGAGTTATTAGCGAGCAGTACTTC
>TRBJ2-1|TRBV27|13|-|-
CASSLGGPYEQFF
TGTGCCAGCAGTTTAGGGGGGCCCTATGAGCAGTTCTTC
>TRBJ1-2|TRBV15|14|-|-
CATSEGGSRGGYTF
TGTGCCACCAGCGAAGGAGGAAGTCGGGGTGGCTACACCTTC
>TRBJ2-5|TRBV9|13|-|-
CASSVGGKETQYF
TGTGCCAGCAGCGTTGGGGGGAAGGAGACCCAGTACTTC
>TRBJ2-1|TRBV5-6|17|TRBD1|once
CASSLDGRGNFYNEQFF
TGTGCCAGCAGCTTGGATGGCAGGGGGAACTTTTACAATGAGCAGTTCTTC
>TRBJ1-5|TRBV14|13|-|-
CASSFDSNQPQHF
TGTGCCAGCAGCTTTGATAGCAATCAGCCCCAGCATTTT
>TRBJ2-1|TRBV10-3|12|-|-
CAISEPTQEQFF
TGTGCCATCAGTGAGCCTACGCAGGAGCAGTTCTTC
>TRBJ1-1|TRBV10-1|11|-|-
CASIRGAEAFF
TGCGCCAGCATCCGGGGGGCTGAAGCTTTCTTT
>TRBJ1-1|TRBV6-5|16|TRBD1|-
CASSFVSGTVNTEAFF
TGTGCCAGCAGTTTCGTTTCCGGGACAGTTAACACTGAAGCTTTCTTT
>TRBJ1-6|TRBV4-3|15|-|few
CASSQERDYNSPLHF
TGCGCCAGCAGCCAAGAAAGGGACTATAATTCACCCCTCCACTTT